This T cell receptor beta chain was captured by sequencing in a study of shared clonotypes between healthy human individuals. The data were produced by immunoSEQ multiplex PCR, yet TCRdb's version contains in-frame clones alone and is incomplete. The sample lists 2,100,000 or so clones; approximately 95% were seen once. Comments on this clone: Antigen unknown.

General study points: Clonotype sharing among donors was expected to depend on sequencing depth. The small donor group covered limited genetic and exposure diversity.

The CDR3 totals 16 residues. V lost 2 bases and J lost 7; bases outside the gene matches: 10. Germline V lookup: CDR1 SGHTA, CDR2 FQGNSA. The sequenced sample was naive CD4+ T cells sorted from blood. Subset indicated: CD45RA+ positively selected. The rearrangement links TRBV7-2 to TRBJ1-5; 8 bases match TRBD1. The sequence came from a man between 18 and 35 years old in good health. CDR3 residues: CASSLIGTGKHQPQHF. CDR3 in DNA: TGTGCCAGCAGCTTAATAGGGACAGGTAAACACCAGCCCCAGCATTTT.